The 3 T cell receptor beta chains below come from one sample, sequenced in a study of shared clonotypes between healthy human individuals (TCRdb year 2020). Library creation used the immunoSEQ multiplex PCR assay. Entries here come from immuneACCESS through TCRdb and include only in-frame sequences with V and J called. Some clones fail to appear in such tables; in the studies checked, an unresolved V gene covers under half of the shortfall, and the cause of the remainder is unknown. The table for this sample lists about 1,800,000 clones; about 95% of them were counted only once. The ten biggest clones cover 1% to 1.5% of the sample. CD8 naive samples consisted of CD45RO-negative cells that were positively selected for CCR7, yielding a CD45RA+CCR7+ population without TemRA cells. Source material: naive CD8+ T cells sorted from blood. Reading the label with the study, this specimen's cell subset or site is: CD45RA+CCR7+. The source of these receptors is a man aged 18 to 30 in good health.

The V call is TRBV27, the J call TRBJ1-1; D possibly corresponds to TRBD1 (6 bases). V shed 5 bases and J shed 6 bases, with 10 bases lying between them. The CDR3 covers 12 residues. CDR1 MNHEY and CDR2 SMNVEV come from the germline V gene (reference sequence). CDR3 protein: CASSNEGAEAFF. CDR3 in DNA: TGTGCCAGCAGTAACGAGGGGGCTGAAGCTTTCTTT.

The chain employs TRBV11-2 and TRBJ1-3; no clear D. Deletions cut 0 bases from V and 4 bases from J, with 16 bases between. The CDR3 consists of 17 residues. Germline V CDR1 and CDR2: SGHAT, FQNNGV. In DNA, the CDR3 is TGTGCCAGCAGCTTAGACGCTGCCCTCGCACCGGGAAACACCATATATTTT. Protein: CASSLDAALAPGNTIYF.

The chain combines TRBV27 with TRBJ2-5, with TRBD2 identical over 7 bases. CDR1 MNHEY and CDR2 SMNVEV come from the germline V gene (reference sequence). The CDR3 loop spans 16 amino acids. V gave up 5 bases and J gave up 3 bases; unmatched junction bases: 12. CDR3 region: CASSVGLAEYEETQYF. CDR3 DNA sequence: TGTGCCAGCAGTGTAGGCCTAGCGGAATACGAAGAGACCCAGTACTTC.